Sequencing of this T cell receptor beta chain was carried out in a study of cytomegalovirus exposure and HLA in healthy donors. This CDR3 region has 14 residues. The germline V gene encodes CDR1 SGHRS and CDR2 YFSETQ. The V segment lost 4 bases and the J segment 3 bases; nucleotides outside the gene matches: 2. The repertoire was sequenced with immunoSEQ multiplex PCR; TCRdb's copy has only in-frame clones and lacks some. This table has about 160,000 clones, approximately 96% appearing once. The donors were members of the validation cohort, which comprised 120 subjects and was separate from the first cohort of 666 subjects. A remark on this clone: Its cognate antigen is unknown.

Whole-study findings and limits: Most TCRs appeared rarely, but some public TCRs recurred in many donors. Later, an analysis found that TCR clusters from the first cohort tended to co-occur in the 95 to 150 validation repertoires.

The rearrangement joins TRBV5-1 to TRBJ2-5; the match to TRBD1 covers 11 bases. Sample: PBMCs. This receptor was identified in a woman aged 18-29 years in good health and CMV-seronegative. The CDR3 reads CASSRGQGEETQYF. CDR3 nucleotides: TGCGCCAGCAGCCGGGGACAGGGGGAAGAGACCCAGTACTTC.